Each of the 7 T cell receptor beta chains below was sequenced from the same sample in a study of blood T cell repertoires in COVID-19 (dated by TCRdb to between 2020 and 2021). Libraries were made using the immunoSEQ multiplex PCR assay. What TCRdb holds here is the immuneACCESS table cut down to in-frame rearrangements. Part of the clones is not present; checked against another copy, under half of the missing clones reflect an unresolved V gene, and the others are unexplained. The sample table holds about half a million clones, of which around nine tenths were seen once. The ten largest clonotypes hold approximately 8.3% of the sample. The source material was PBMCs or T cells enriched from blood (not recorded which). Receptors were obtained from an older woman who had recovered from COVID-19.

A single count supports this clone. Here the CDR3 reads CASSYGLTASVETQYF. DNA of the CDR3: TGTGCCAGCAGTTACGGTCTGACAGCCAGTGTAGAGACCCAGTACTTC. The genes are TRBV6-2 or TRBV6-3 and TRBJ2-5; perhaps TRBD1 as D (5 bases). Trimming took off 2 bases at V and 4 bases at J, with 17 bases between the two ends. Germline CDR1 is MNHEY and CDR2 is SVGEGT. This CDR3 is 16 amino acids long.

The CDR3 sequence is CASWSHTGELFF. The CDR3, as DNA: TGCGCCAGTTGGAGCCACACCGGGGAGCTGTTTTTT. The chain links TRBV5-1 to TRBJ2-2; no firm D call. V lost 8 bases and J 3 bases, leaving 8 bases between the germline ends. There are 12 residues in the CDR3. Germline values: CDR1 SGHRS, CDR2 YFSETQ.

The chain recombines TRBV6-6 with TRBJ1-5, with D unclear. The V and J ends lost 7 bases and 1 base respectively, with 14 bases between them. The CDR3 consists of 15 residues. Germline lookup yields CDR1 MNHNY and CDR2 SVGAGI (reference sequence). The CDR3 here is CASTSGSGSNQPQHF. CDR3 coding DNA: TGTGCCAGCACCTCGGGGTCGGGGAGCAATCAGCCCCAGCATTTT.

In DNA, the CDR3 is TGTGCCAGCAGTGAGACAGTGAGCAATCAGCCCCAGCATTTT. Amino acids: CASSETVSNQPQHF. The V gene is TRBV6-1, the J gene TRBJ1-5; the D gene is possibly TRBD1 (5 bases). The V end lost 3 bases, the J end lost 1 base, and 7 bases lay between the germline ends. The germline CDR1 and CDR2 sequences are MNHNS and SASEGT. This CDR3 is 14 amino acids long.

The V and J genes are TRBV11-2 and TRBJ1-6, with 8 bases aligning to TRBD1. CDR1 SGHAT and CDR2 FQNNGV come from the germline V gene. The J segment lost 8 bases and the V segment lost 4 bases, leaving 4 bases of the junction unmatched. The CDR3 has 14 residues. The CDR3 here is CASSSGQGYSPLHF. Written as DNA, the CDR3 is TGTGCCAGCAGCTCAGGACAGGGTTATTCACCCCTCCACTTT. The full variable domain, its missing parts supplied by reference TRBV11-2 and TRBJ1-6, is EAGVAQSPRYKIIEKRQSVAFWCNPISGHATLYWYQQILGQGPKLLIQFQNNGVVDDSQLPKDRFSAERLKGVDSTLKIQPAKLEDSAVYLCASSSGQGYSPLHFGNGTRLTVT.

In its sample, this clone was seen once. The rearrangement links TRBV6-5 to TRBJ2-7, with 10 bases lining up with TRBD1. After removal of 7 bases from V and 4 bases from J, the junction contained 4 bases not matched to a gene. The germline V gene encodes CDR1 MNHEY and CDR2 SVGAGI. The CDR3 spans 13 residues. The CDR3 DNA reads TGTGCCAGCACCCGGGACAGGGGTTACGAGCAGTACTTC. This encodes CASTRDRGYEQYF.

The V and J genes are TRBV27 and TRBJ1-1; no clear D. CDR1 is MNHEY, CDR2 SMNVEV, per germline (reference sequence). The CDR3 has 14 residues. The ends were cut back, 6 bases at V and 2 bases at J, with 13 bases in the middle. DNA for the CDR3: TGTGCCAGCAGCTCCTCAATGCTAAACACTGAAGCTTTCTTT. Translation gives CASSSSMLNTEAFF.